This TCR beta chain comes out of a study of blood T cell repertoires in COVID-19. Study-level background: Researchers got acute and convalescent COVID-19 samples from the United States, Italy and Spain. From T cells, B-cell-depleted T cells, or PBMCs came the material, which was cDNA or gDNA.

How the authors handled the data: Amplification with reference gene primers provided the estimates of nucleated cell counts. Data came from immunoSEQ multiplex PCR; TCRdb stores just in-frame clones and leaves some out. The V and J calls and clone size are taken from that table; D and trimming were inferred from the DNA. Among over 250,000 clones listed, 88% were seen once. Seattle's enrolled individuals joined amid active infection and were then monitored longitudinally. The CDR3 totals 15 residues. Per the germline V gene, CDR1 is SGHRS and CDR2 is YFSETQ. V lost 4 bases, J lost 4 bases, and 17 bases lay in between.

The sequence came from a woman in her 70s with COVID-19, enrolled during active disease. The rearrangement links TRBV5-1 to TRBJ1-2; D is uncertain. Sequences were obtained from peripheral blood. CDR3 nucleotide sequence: TGCGCCAGCAGCAGAGCCGAGGGCGGAGGCTATGGCTACACCTTC. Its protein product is CASSRAEGGGYGYTF.